There are many counts of the clone carrying this TCR beta chain. Its antigen is as yet unknown. The entry originates in a study of glioma-infiltrating T cells. Germline CDR1 is MNHEY and CDR2 is SVGAGI. The CDR3 is made up of 14 amino acids. Trimming pared 2 bases from V and 1 base from J, leaving 6 bases between. TCR alpha and beta CDR3 regions were amplified from RNA using iRepertoire nested multiplex PCR. For one-step reverse transcription and amplification, roughly 85-450 ng of tissue mRNA or PBMC total RNA was used. TCRdb independently ran MiXCR on the multiplex PCR reads; one entry per CDR3 protein. This sample has approximately 89,000 distinct CDR3 sequences, with about a quarter found just once. Study outcomes and limitations: CDR3 overlap between tissue and blood was very small. Gliomas, especially low-grade, showed above-expected tissue-blood divergence; non-neoplastic patients showed below.

Input material: glioma tissue, nonneoplastic brain tissue, or PBMCs (not recorded which). The chain has TRBV6-5 and TRBJ1-3; D is unclear. The origin of this receptor is a human donor with low-grade glioma or glioblastoma, undergoing nonglioma brain surgery, or in good health (not recorded which). Here the CDR3 DNA reads TGTGCCAGCAGTTACGGCAGATCTGGAAACACCATATATTTT. This translates into CASSYGRSGNTIYF.